This is a list of T cell receptor beta chains from one sample in a study of glioma-infiltrating T cells. TCRdb called the multiplex PCR reads again in MiXCR, with one record for every CDR3 protein. This table has about 190,000 distinct CDR3 sequences, approximately 30% appearing once. The sequencing input was glioma tissue, nonneoplastic brain tissue, or PBMCs (not recorded which). These receptors all stem from a human donor with low-grade glioma or glioblastoma, undergoing nonglioma brain surgery, or in good health (not recorded which). Each CDR3 is given with its conserved first and last residue. Fields, in order: clone size, V gene, J gene, D gene, CDR3 protein, CDR3 DNA. The D gene is left open where the match is weak. Not all rows give a size; the values are once, few, many and, for expanded clones, a class.

many	TRBV29-1	TRBJ2-1	.	CSVRMDGEQFF	TGCAGCGTTAGGATGGATGGGGAGCAGTTCTTC
.	TRBV2	TRBJ2-5	TRBD2	CASSELDGRAETQYF	TGTGCCAGCAGTGAACTTGACGGGAGGGCCGAGACCCAGTACTTC
.	TRBV28	TRBJ2-2	TRBD2	CASSYPPWEGRGRELFF	TGTGCCAGCAGTTACCCCCCATGGGAGGGAAGGGGCCGGGAGCTGTTTTTT
.	TRBV6-2/TRBV6-3	TRBJ2-7	.	CASLSSGYYDQYF	TGTGCCAGTTTATCCAGCGGATACTACGATCAGTACTTC
few	TRBV29-1	TRBJ1-2	.	CSVAGGYGYTF	TGCAGCGTTGCTGGCGGCTATGGCTACACCTTC
few	TRBV19	TRBJ2-5	.	CARREGQTTSKTQYF	TGTGCCAGACGGGAGGGACAGACCACTTCGAAGACCCAGTACTTC
many	TRBV7-2	TRBJ2-3	.	CASSLAALAGTDTQYF	TGTGCCAGCAGCTTAGCAGCGTTGGCGGGCACAGATACGCAGTATTTT
many	TRBV28	TRBJ1-1	TRBD1	CASTAGQKAFF	TGTGCCAGCACTGCGGGACAGAAAGCTTTCTTT
many	TRBV7-8	TRBJ2-1	.	CASSERTFPSYNEQFF	TGTGCCAGCAGCGAGCGGACTTTTCCATCCTACAATGAGCAGTTCTTC
.	TRBV27	TRBJ2-7	.	CVSSYGISYEQYF	TGTGTTAGCAGCTACGGGATCTCCTACGAGCAGTACTTC
few	TRBV3-1	TRBJ2-3	.	CASSQDRGLLTDTQYF	TGTGCCAGCAGCCAAGATCGGGGTCTCCTCACAGATACGCAGTATTTT
many	TRBV19	TRBJ2-2	TRBD2	CASSAGLAGTYELFF	TGTGCCAGTAGTGCGGGACTAGCGGGAACCTACGAGCTGTTTTTT
once	TRBV5-5	TRBJ2-5	TRBD1	CASTGTGGLETQYF	TGTGCCAGCACGGGGACAGGGGGCTTGGAGACCCAGTACTTC
few	TRBV7-9	TRBJ2-7	TRBD1	CASSYLQGANYEQYF	TGTGCCAGCAGCTATTTGCAGGGGGCAAACTACGAGCAGTACTTC
many	TRBV6-1	TRBJ1-1	.	CASSLDRIEAFF	TGTGCCAGCAGTTTGGACAGAATTGAAGCTTTCTTT
many	TRBV20-1	TRBJ1-3	.	CSARKSSGNTIYF	TGCAGTGCTAGAAAGAGTTCTGGAAACACCATATATTTT
many	TRBV12-3/TRBV12-4	TRBJ2-2	.	CASSLRRGGELFF	TGTGCCAGCAGTTTGAGACGGGGCGGGGAGCTGTTTTTT
many	TRBV27	TRBJ2-7	TRBD2	CASSSLSGRRTEQYF	TGTGCCAGCAGTTCACTTAGCGGGAGACGGACCGAGCAGTACTTC
few	TRBV14	TRBJ2-2	.	CASSQEWWRWGNTGELFF	TGTGCCAGCAGCCAAGAATGGTGGCGTTGGGGGAACACCGGGGAGCTGTTTTTT
many	TRBV15	TRBJ2-7	.	CATSPRTSTYEQYF	TGTGCCACCAGCCCGCGGACATCCACCTACGAGCAGTACTTC
many	TRBV4-3	TRBJ2-6	.	CASSLAGANVLTF	TGCGCCAGCAGCCTGGCTGGGGCCAACGTCCTGACTTTC
.	TRBV27	TRBJ2-5	.	CASSLTPGGAGNLRTQYF	TGTGCCAGCAGTTTAACTCCAGGAGGGGCAGGCAACTTACGGACCCAGTACTTC
few	TRBV5-4	TRBJ2-7	TRBD1	CASSPGGQGRYGQYF	TGTGCCAGCAGCCCAGGAGGACAGGGGCGCTACGGGCAGTACTTC
.	TRBV12-3/TRBV12-4	TRBJ1-2	TRBD1	CASSLGTGVGGHYGYTF	TGTGCCAGCAGTTTGGGGACAGGGGTGGGAGGTCACTATGGCTACACCTTC
many	TRBV3-1	TRBJ2-3	TRBD2	CASSQTSDTDTQYF	TGTGCCAGCAGCCAGACTAGCGACACAGATACGCAGTATTTT
many	TRBV6-1	TRBJ1-5	TRBD1	CASSPGGPYSNQPQHF	TGTGCCAGCAGTCCAGGGGGCCCCTATAGCAATCAGCCCCAGCATTTT
many	TRBV3-1	TRBJ1-1	.	CASKPAIEGWTEAFF	TGTGCCAGCAAACCTGCTATCGAGGGGTGGACTGAAGCTTTCTTT
many	TRBV10-3	TRBJ1-6	.	CAISDGDSPLHF	TGTGCCATCAGTGATGGGGACTCACCCCTCCACTTT
.	TRBV27	TRBJ2-1	TRBD2	CASRTGLAASYNEQFF	TGTGCCAGCCGGACCGGACTAGCGGCTTCCTACAATGAGCAGTTCTTC
.	TRBV20-1	TRBJ2-7	TRBD2	CSARIGETSGYNEQYF	TGCAGTGCTAGAATAGGAGAGACTAGCGGTTACAACGAGCAGTACTTC